The subject of this entry is one T cell receptor beta chain. TCR beta CDR3 region amplification was performed from RNA transcripts. With the HTBI primer set, the TCR CDR3 went through a first round of RT-PCR. MiXCR was run by TCRdb on the multiplex PCR reads, yielding one entry per CDR3 protein. The repertoire holds about 560,000 distinct CDR3 sequences, with around 15% as singletons. The data were taken from a study of T cells in Graves' hyperthyroidism and ophthalmopathy. The CDR3 extends over 16 amino acids. Germline assignment: CDR1 SGHRS and CDR2 YFSETQ. The V and J ends lost 4 bases and 6 bases, in that order; junction bases with no gene match: 12.

The chain has TRBV5-1 and TRBJ2-3, with 9 bases matching TRBD2. The sequenced sample consisted of blood. The sequence came from a woman aged 40 to 50 with Graves' hyperthyroidism. The CDR3 region has the DNA TGCGCCAGCAGCAGGTTGGGTAGCGGGAGTTCGGATACGCAGTATTTT. Its protein product is CASSRLGSGSSDTQYF.